Below, one T cell receptor beta chain is given with its context. Its antigen remains unknown. These data are taken from a study of cytomegalovirus exposure and HLA in healthy donors. In the study overall: Caucasian-associated ancestry cluster membership applied to 75% to 85% of over 350 genotyped donors. General study points: A previous analysis found most TCR beta V segments productive roughly 87% or roughly 30% of the time. In a later analysis, the majority of CMV-associated beta chains seemingly showed HLA restriction. Accurate HLA-A and HLA-B prediction from TCR beta sequences was reported for most subjects.

CDR3 length equals 14 residues. Germline V gene sequence: CDR1 SGHRS, CDR2 YFSETQ. Trimming cost V 4 bases and J 0 bases, with 10 bases left between them. Vbeta (60) and Jbeta (13) primers were used in the PCR. The method was immunoSEQ multiplex PCR; TCRdb's version includes in-frame clones alone and lacks a portion of them. Among approximately 220,000 clones, roughly 85% were seen once, and the ten largest hold over 1.5%. This TCR derives from a male donor in good health and CMV-seronegative. The J gene is TRBJ1-1, the V gene TRBV5-1, with D maybe TRBD1 (5 bases). The sample consisted of PBMCs. The CDR3 region is CASSPDSVNTEAFF. CDR3 nucleotides: TGCGCCAGCAGCCCCGACAGTGTGAACACTGAAGCTTTCTTT.